This TCR beta chain originates from a study of control samples from healthy donors and cancer patients. CDR1 is SGHAT, CDR2 FQNNGV, per germline. The CDR3 runs 17 residues. V dropped 0 bases and J dropped 0 bases, with 13 bases sitting between them. Assay used: immunoSEQ multiplex PCR; TCRdb lists only in-frame clones, some missing. The data contain around 120,000 clones, 93% of them singletons. This clone came up once. Sequencing was performed on blood. This TCR was sampled from a man aged 30-40 years in good health. The chain combines TRBV11-2 with TRBJ2-3; D not certain. The CDR3: CASSLDLRVVSTDTQYF. For the CDR3, the DNA is TGTGCCAGCAGCTTAGATCTCCGTGTGGTTAGCACAGATACGCAGTATTTT.